This T cell receptor beta chain emerged from a study of OX40 agonist ivuxolimab in advanced cancers. Study background: The dose of intravenous ivuxolimab that patients received every 2 weeks ranged from 0.01 to 10 mg/kg. Whole-study findings and limits: The study found among the lowest clonal expansion in partial responders at 0.1-3.0 mg/kg.

Sequencing used immunoSEQ multiplex PCR; TCRdb keeps in-frame clones, though not all of them. Found here are approximately 100,000 clones, around 90% of them singletons; the top ten hold 0.5%. The CDR3 is 13 residues long. Germline assignment: CDR1 SGHTA and CDR2 FQGTGA. Deletions cut 3 bases from V and 5 bases from J, with 11 bases between. Note on this clone: As yet, its antigen is unknown.

The sequencing here drew on CD4+ or CD8+ T cells sorted from blood, taken in a trial of the OX40 agonist ivuxolimab. The receptor was isolated from an adult with an advanced solid tumor such as melanoma, head and neck, liver or kidney cancer. The chain couples TRBV7-3 to TRBJ2-7, with D perhaps matching TRBD2 (5 bases). The CDR3 DNA sequence: TGTGCCAGCAGCTTGGGGAGAAGGGACGAGCAGTACTTC. The encoded protein is CASSLGRRDEQYF.